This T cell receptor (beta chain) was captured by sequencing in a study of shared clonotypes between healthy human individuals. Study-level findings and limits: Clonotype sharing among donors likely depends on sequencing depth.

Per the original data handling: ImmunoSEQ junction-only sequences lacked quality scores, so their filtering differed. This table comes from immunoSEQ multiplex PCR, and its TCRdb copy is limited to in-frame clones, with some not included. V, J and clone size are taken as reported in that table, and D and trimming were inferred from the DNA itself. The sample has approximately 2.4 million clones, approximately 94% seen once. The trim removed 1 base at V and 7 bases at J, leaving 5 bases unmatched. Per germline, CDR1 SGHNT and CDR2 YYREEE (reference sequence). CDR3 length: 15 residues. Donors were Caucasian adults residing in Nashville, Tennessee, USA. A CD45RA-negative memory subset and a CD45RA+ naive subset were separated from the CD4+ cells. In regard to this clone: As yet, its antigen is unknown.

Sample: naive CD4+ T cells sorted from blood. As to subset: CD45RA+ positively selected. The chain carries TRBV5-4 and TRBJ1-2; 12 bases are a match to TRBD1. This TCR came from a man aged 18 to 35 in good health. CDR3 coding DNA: TGTGCCAGCAGCTTGACCGGGACAGGGGGCACTGGCTACACCTTC. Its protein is CASSLTGTGGTGYTF.